The 30 T cell receptor beta chains listed next were all sequenced from one sample in a study of T cells in Graves' hyperthyroidism and ophthalmopathy. RNA transcripts yielded amplified TCR beta CDR3 regions. HTBI primers drove first-round RT-PCR of the TCR CDR3. MiXCR, run by TCRdb on the multiplex PCR reads, gives a single entry per CDR3 protein. The profile shows 450,000 to 700,000 distinct CDR3 sequences, about 43% of them singletons. Input material: peripheral blood or thyroid tissue (not recorded which). The receptor source for this set is an adult woman with Graves' disease, either hyperthyroidism or ophthalmopathy (not recorded which).

To note about this clonotype: This clone may be a read error of a much larger clone one base away. V gene TRBV7-3 combines with J gene TRBJ2-6, with TRBD1 matching 8 bases. The CDR3 totals 16 residues. The germline CDR1 and CDR2 sequences are SGHTA and FQGTGA. Trimming at V came to 3 bases and at J to 2 bases, leaving 3 bases not matched to a gene. The CDR3 loop reads CASSLRQGTGANVLTF. The CDR3 coding sequence is TGTGCCAGCAGCTTGCGACAGGGGACTGGGGCCAACGTCCTGACTTTC.

The chain is built from TRBV14 and TRBJ1-2; 7 bases are a match to TRBD1. The CDR3 is made up of 15 amino acids. Germline CDR1 and CDR2: SGHDN and FVKESK. The V and J ends lost 3 bases and 7 bases, in that order; junction bases with no gene match: 11. The CDR3 is CASSQETGNLAGYTF. DNA for the CDR3: TGTGCCAGCAGCCAGGAGACAGGGAATCTAGCTGGCTACACCTTC.

This clonotype was detected only a few times. The chain joins TRBV24-1 to TRBJ1-5, with a tentative D call TRBD1 (5 bases). The CDR3 totals 14 residues. CDR1 KGHDR and CDR2 SFDVKD come from the germline V gene. V dropped 6 bases and J dropped 1 base, with 9 bases sitting between them. The CDR3 sequence is CATSSGMSNQPQHF. DNA for the CDR3: TGTGCCACCAGTTCAGGGATGAGCAATCAGCCCCAGCATTTT.

The V call is TRBV7-1, the J call TRBJ2-2; 14 bases line up with TRBD2. Being an ORF, TRBV7-1 has a function that is uncertain. Trimming cost V 3 bases and J 6 bases; bases outside gene matches: 3. The CDR3 extends over 16 amino acids. The CDR3 DNA sequence: TGTGCCAGCAGCTCCGGGGGACTAGCGGGAGCCGGGGAGCTGTTTTTT. Translated, it gives CASSSGGLAGAGELFF.

Comment on this clonotype: The junction and the germline gene differ at one end; a read error may be behind it. V is TRBV7-8 and J is TRBJ2-5, with a possible D match to TRBD2 (5 bases). Germline V lookup: CDR1 SGHVS, CDR2 FQNEAQ. The CDR3 length is 12 residues. CDR3 sequence: CASSLPEGPLDF. CDR3 DNA sequence: TGTGCCAGCAGCCTCCCAGAGGGCCCTCTGGACTTC.

This clonotype was seen only once. The chain uses TRBV7-9 and TRBJ2-5; 9 positions agree with TRBD1. Germline V gene lookup returns CDR1 SEHNR and CDR2 FQNEAQ (reference sequence). The V and J ends lost 3 bases and 5 bases, in that order; junction bases with no gene match: 13. The CDR3 runs 17 residues. This chain's CDR3 is CASSFTGGRVTGETQYF. The DNA of the CDR3 is TGTGCCAGCAGCTTTACAGGGGGCAGGGTCACCGGGGAGACCCAGTACTTC.

The CDR3 coding sequence is TGTGCCAGCAGTTTAGCCACCGGGACATCGTACGAGCAGTACTTC. Amino acid sequence: CASSLATGTSYEQYF. The V and J genes are TRBV12-3 or TRBV12-4 and TRBJ2-7; perhaps TRBD1 as D (6 bases). There are 15 residues in the CDR3. V was shortened by 0 bases and J by 4 bases, with 13 bases between the two germline ends.

The gene calls are TRBV18 and TRBJ2-5; TRBD2 aligns across 14 bases. The CDR3 extends over 16 amino acids. Germline loops: CDR1 KGHSH, CDR2 LQKENI. Unmatched junction bases numbered 2, after V lost 3 bases and J lost 2 bases. For the CDR3, the DNA is TGTGCCAGCTCACCCGGGACTAGCGGGAGTCAAGAGACCCAGTACTTC. It codes for CASSPGTSGSQETQYF.

V is TRBV11-2 and J is TRBJ2-7; 9 bases are a match to TRBD2. Germline CDR1 reads SGHAT; CDR2 reads FQNNGV. This CDR3 region has 15 residues. With 1 base clipped from V and 4 bases from J, the junction kept 5 bases outside the gene matches. The CDR3 loop reads CASSLGASGNYEQYF. The CDR3 nucleotides read TGTGCCAGCAGCTTAGGTGCTAGCGGGAATTACGAGCAGTACTTC.

The genes are TRBV10-3 and TRBJ1-2; D gene ambiguous. The CDR3 spans 12 residues. V was cut by 2 bases and J by 8 bases, with 9 bases left in between. The V gene's germline CDR1 is ENHRY and CDR2 SYGVKD. CDR3 bases: TGTGCCATCAGTGAGCCGCAGAGGGGCTACACCTTC. This encodes CAISEPQRGYTF.

This clonotype was counted at least ten times. One end of the junction varies from germline; a read error may be responsible. The rearrangement joins TRBV5-1 to TRBJ1-5; D unresolved. The germline CDR1 and CDR2 sequences are SGHRS and YFSETQ. The CDR3 covers 13 residues. The CDR3, as DNA: TGTGCTAGCAGCTTAGGCATCAATCAGCCCCAGCATTTT. Encoded protein: CASSLGINQPQHF.

CDR3 sequence: CASSGGLAGVTDTQYF. The CDR3 region has the DNA TGTGCCAGCAGCGGAGGACTAGCGGGAGTAACAGATACGCAGTATTTT. This sequence joins TRBV11-2 and TRBJ2-3; 13 bases map to TRBD2. This CDR3 is built from 16 residues. Germline V gene lookup returns CDR1 SGHAT and CDR2 FQNNGV. Germline trimming cut 5 bases from V and 3 bases from J; bases unmatched to any gene: 5.

This rearrangement joins TRBV6-5 to TRBJ1-4; D gene ambiguous. Between the trimmed V and J ends, which lost 0 bases and 8 bases, there was a span of 7 bases. Looked up from germline, CDR1 is MNHEY and CDR2 is SVGAGI. The CDR3 is made up of 13 amino acids. CDR3 sequence reads: CASSYSGSEKLFF. CDR3 bases: TGTGCCAGCAGTTACTCGGGGTCGGAAAAACTGTTTTTT.

This chain uses TRBV10-3 with TRBJ2-7; the D gene could be TRBD1 or TRBD2 (5 bases each). CDR1 ENHRY and CDR2 SYGVKD come from the germline V gene. CDR3 length equals 13 residues. V was shortened by 2 bases and J by 3 bases, with 8 bases between the two germline ends. CDR3 nucleotides: TGTGCCATCAGTGAGAGAGGGGACTACGAGCAGTACTTC. Its translation: CAISERGDYEQYF.

To note about this clonotype: This could be a read error, since a much larger clone is one nucleotide away. V and J are TRBV27 and TRBJ1-6; no definite D call. The CDR3 covers 16 residues. Looked up from germline, CDR1 is MNHEY and CDR2 is SMNVEV (reference sequence). The CDR3 is CAGSLRVQGGRSPLHF. The CDR3 DNA is TGTGCCGGCAGTTTAAGGGTACAAGGCGGAAGGTCACCCCTCCACTTT.

This chain uses TRBV4-3 with TRBJ2-7; the match to TRBD1 covers 8 bases. The CDR3 sequence is 16 residues long. Germline CDR1 LGHNA, CDR2 YSLEER. V shed 0 bases, J shed 4 bases, and the junction held 8 bases outside the gene matches. CDR3 DNA sequence: TGCGCCAGCAGCCAAGATCCCGGACAGGGAAAATACGAGCAGTACTTC. This encodes CASSQDPGQGKYEQYF.

V is TRBV29-1 and J is TRBJ1-1, with D possibly TRBD1 on 6 matching bases. The CDR3 covers 17 residues. V lost 0 bases and J 5 bases, leaving 22 bases between the germline ends. Germline-derived CDR1 and CDR2 are SQVTM and ANQGSEA. The CDR3 region is CSVEDRRGTYRWTEAFF. As DNA, the CDR3 is TGCAGCGTTGAAGATCGAAGGGGGACCTATCGATGGACTGAAGCTTTCTTT.

The CDR3 coding sequence is TGTGCCAGCAGTGCGACAGGTGAAAAACTGTTTTTT. It translates to CASSATGEKLFF. This chain connects TRBV14 to TRBJ1-4, with a tentative D call TRBD1 (6 bases). This CDR3 has 12 amino acids. Trimming stripped 6 bases from V and 7 bases from J, with 9 bases between. The germline V gene has CDR1 SGHDN and CDR2 FVKESK. Supplemented by reference TRBV14 and TRBJ1-4, the full variable domain reads EAGVTQFPSHSVIEKGQTVTLRCDPISGHDNLYWYRRVMGKEIKFLLHFVKESKQDESGMPNNRFLAERTGGTYSTLKVQPAELEDSGVYFCASSATGEKLFFGSGTQLSVL.

In this sample, this clonotype turned up a few times. The V and J genes are TRBV5-4 and TRBJ1-1, with D possibly being TRBD1 (6 bases). The CDR3 has 14 amino acids. V was clipped by 4 bases and J by 1 base, with 11 bases between them. Germline V gives CDR1 SGHNT, CDR2 YYREEE (reference sequence). CDR3 bases: TGTGCCAGCAGCCCGGACAGATGGAACACTGAAGCTTTCTTT. Translation gives CASSPDRWNTEAFF.

Concerning this clonotype itself: With a much larger clone just one base away, this may be a read error. The conserved final phenylalanine or tryptophan is absent from the CDR3, which likely points to a read error. CDR3 DNA sequence: TGTGCCAGCAGCGGGCAACGGGAGACCCAGTACTCC. Protein product: CASSGQRETQYS. The V gene is TRBV5-6, the J gene TRBJ2-5; no reliable D call. Germline values: CDR1 SGHDT, CDR2 YYEEEE. The CDR3 is 12 amino acids. V lost 4 bases to trimming and J lost 5 bases, with 9 bases between them.

V and J are TRBV20-1 and TRBJ1-1; D possibly corresponds to TRBD1 (5 bases). The CDR3 consists of 13 residues. Deletions cut 1 base from V and 5 bases from J, with 11 bases between. Germline CDR1 is DFQATT and CDR2 is SNEGSKA (reference sequence). The CDR3 is CSARGQIVTEAFF. The CDR3 DNA follows: TGCAGTGCTAGAGGACAGATTGTTACTGAAGCTTTCTTT.

This clonotype has only a few counts. The CDR3 is CASSEYPEDAEAFF. The CDR3 region has the DNA TGTGCCAGCAGTGAATATCCTGAGGACGCTGAAGCTTTCTTT. V is TRBV25-1 and J is TRBJ1-1; the D is unclear. Per the germline V gene, CDR1 is MGHDK and CDR2 is SYGVNS. Between the trimmed V and J ends, which lost 0 bases and 6 bases, there was a span of 11 bases. The CDR3 runs 14 residues.

The J gene is TRBJ2-7, the V gene TRBV7-2; D might be TRBD1 (6 bases). V was shortened by 0 bases and J by 6 bases, with 12 bases between the two germline ends. The CDR3 runs 14 residues. Germline V gives CDR1 SGHTA, CDR2 FQGNSA. The CDR3 loop reads CASSLALGGAEQYF. CDR3 in DNA: TGTGCCAGCAGCTTAGCCTTAGGGGGAGCCGAGCAGTACTTC.

The rearrangement uses TRBV20-1 and TRBJ1-5; D possibly corresponds to TRBD1 (6 bases). Germline lookup yields CDR1 DFQATT and CDR2 SNEGSKA (reference sequence). V was clipped by 6 bases and J by 2 bases, with 11 bases between them. CDR3 length: 13 amino acids. The CDR3 is CSAPRGGNQPQHF. CDR3 nucleotides: TGCAGTGCGCCGAGGGGGGGCAATCAGCCCCAGCATTTT.

This clonotype was counted between two and nine times. The chain uses TRBV28 and TRBJ2-7; the D gene is possibly TRBD2 (5 bases). V shed 10 bases and J shed 3 bases, with 16 bases lying between them. Germline V gives CDR1 MDHEN, CDR2 SYDVKM. The CDR3 runs to 13 residues. DNA of the CDR3: TGTGCCACCGTAAGCGGATTGAACTACGAGCAGTACTTC. Translation: CATVSGLNYEQYF.

This clonotype was seen many times. The chain joins TRBV5-1 to TRBJ2-7; D not resolved. Germline lookup yields CDR1 SGHRS and CDR2 YFSETQ. The CDR3 has 14 amino acids. Deletions cut 0 bases from V and 2 bases from J, with 9 bases between. The DNA for the CDR3 is TGCGCCAGCAGCTTGGCCTCGACGGCCTACGAGCAGTACTTC. This encodes CASSLASTAYEQYF. Full variable domain (missing parts from reference TRBV5-1 and TRBJ2-7): KAGVTQTPRYLIKTRGQQVTLSCSPISGHRSVSWYQQTPGQGLQFLFEYFSETQRNKGNFPGRFSGRQFSNSRSEMNVSTLELGDSALYLCASSLASTAYEQYFGPGTRLTVT.

Remarks on this clonotype: The junction does not match germline at one end; this may be a read error. The chain has TRBV12-3 or TRBV12-4 and TRBJ2-7; 10 bases align to TRBD2. The CDR3 is made up of 14 amino acids. CDR3 region: CASSLGTSVYEQHF. CDR3 coding DNA: TGTGCCAGCAGTCTCGGGACTAGCGTGTACGAGCAGCACTTC.

As regards this clonotype: This could be a read error, since a much larger clone is one nucleotide away. V is TRBV15 and J is TRBJ1-2; D is perhaps TRBD1 (5 bases). The CDR3 extends over 17 amino acids. Trimming pared 0 bases from V and 6 bases from J, leaving 20 bases between. CDR1 and CDR2 from the germline V gene are LNHNV and YYDKDF (reference sequence). The CDR3 sequence: CATSREVGGVVLDGYTF. The CDR3 DNA is TGTGCCACCAGCAGAGAGGTGGGGGGGGTTGTTTTAGATGGCTACACCTTC.

This clonotype is a singleton in its sample. The chain links TRBV7-8 to TRBJ2-7, with D possibly TRBD2 on 6 matching bases. V dropped 8 bases and J dropped 4 bases, with 15 bases sitting between them. Germline CDR1 and CDR2: SGHVS and FQNEAQ. The CDR3 has 13 residues. The CDR3 region has the DNA TGTGCCAGCGCGGGACCCAGTCCTTACGAGCAGTACTTC. Its protein is CASAGPSPYEQYF.

In this sample, this clonotype turned up a few times. The CDR3 spells CAWSSDGTGEAFF. The CDR3, as DNA: TGTGCCTGGAGTTCCGATGGGACGGGTGAAGCTTTCTTT. The chain uses TRBV30 and TRBJ1-1, with D possibly being TRBD1 (5 bases). Trimming pared 2 bases from V and 7 bases from J, leaving 14 bases between. The CDR3 sequence is 13 residues long. Germline CDR1 and CDR2: GTSNPN and SVGIG (reference sequence).